Presented here are 27 T cell receptor beta chains from one specimen sequenced in a study of blood T cell repertoires in COVID-19 (dated by TCRdb to 2018 to 2021). The method behind the library was the immunoSEQ multiplex PCR assay. In TCRdb, the immuneACCESS table is reduced to in-frame sequences with V and J assigned. These tables do not hold every clone; where another copy was compared, an unresolved V gene accounts for under half, and the others remain unexplained. Here the sample has more than 85,000 clones; roughly 80% occur a single time. Jointly, the top ten make up 15% of the sample. Sequencing used peripheral blood. These receptors were obtained from a woman aged 80 or over with acute or convalescent COVID-19.

The rearrangement links TRBV7-2 to TRBJ1-3; 7 bases match TRBD1. J gave up 0 bases and V 5 bases, and 1 base lay outside the gene matches. The CDR3 extends over 14 amino acids. Germline V gives CDR1 SGHTA, CDR2 FQGNSA. CDR3 nucleotide sequence: TGTGCCAGCAGCCCAGGGGGCTCTGGAAACACCATATATTTT. Its translation: CASSPGGSGNTIYF. Full variable domain (remainder filled in from reference TRBV7-2 and TRBJ1-3): GAGVSQSPSNKVTEKGKDVELRCDPISGHTALYWYRQSLGQGLEFLIYFQGNSAPDKSGLPSDRFSAERTGGSVSTLTIQRTQQEDSAVYLCASSPGGSGNTIYFGEGSWLTVV.

This clone was found once. V usage is TRBV6-5 and J usage is TRBJ2-5; possible D gene TRBD2, 6 bases. The CDR3 is made up of 13 amino acids. CDR1 is MNHEY, CDR2 SVGAGI, per germline. V dropped 1 base and J dropped 7 bases, with 10 bases sitting between them. The CDR3 region is CASSYLAGWTQYF. The CDR3 coding sequence is TGTGCCAGCAGTTACTTGGCGGGGTGGACCCAGTACTTC.

This clone was seen just once. The chain is built from TRBV19 and TRBJ1-3; a possible D gene is TRBD1 (5 bases). CDR1 is LNHDA, CDR2 SQIVND, per germline (reference sequence). Trimming took 5 bases from V and 0 from J, leaving 11 bases between them. This CDR3 spans 15 amino acids. CDR3 residues: CASSPGQHSGNTIYF. CDR3 nucleotides: TGTGCCAGTAGTCCCGGACAACACTCTGGAAACACCATATATTTT.

The chain is built from TRBV18 and TRBJ1-1, with 10 bases matching TRBD1. The germline gives CDR1 KGHSH, CDR2 LQKENI. The CDR3 is 15 residues long. The V and J ends lost 3 bases and 5 bases, in that order; junction bases with no gene match: 6. The CDR3 coding sequence is TGTGCCAGCTCACCCGGGACAGGGGTCTCAACTGAAGCTTTCTTT. It is translated as CASSPGTGVSTEAFF.

The chain has TRBV5-1 and TRBJ1-2; D is perhaps TRBD1 (6 bases). Germline assignment: CDR1 SGHRS and CDR2 YFSETQ. Trimming stripped 0 bases from V and 3 bases from J, with 9 bases between. The CDR3 sequence is 14 residues long. CDR3 loop: CASSLGQVDYGYTF. CDR3 DNA sequence: TGCGCCAGCAGCTTGGGACAGGTCGACTATGGCTACACCTTC.

This chain connects TRBV7-2 to TRBJ1-2, with 9 nucleotides matching TRBD1. From germline, CDR1 is SGHTA and CDR2 FQGNSA. This CDR3 has 15 amino acids. J lost 8 bases, V lost 1 base, and 8 bases had no gene match. This CDR3 reads CASSLESGQGTGYTF. CDR3 coding DNA: TGTGCCAGCAGCTTAGAGTCGGGACAGGGAACGGGCTACACCTTC. The variable domain in full, with the rest retrieved from reference TRBV7-2 and TRBJ1-2, is GAGVSQSPSNKVTEKGKDVELRCDPISGHTALYWYRQSLGQGLEFLIYFQGNSAPDKSGLPSDRFSAERTGGSVSTLTIQRTQQEDSAVYLCASSLESGQGTGYTFGSGTRLTVV.

The chain combines TRBV19 with TRBJ2-5, with D maybe TRBD1 (5 bases). Trimming left V 3 bases short and J 5 bases short, with 19 bases between. This CDR3 contains 16 residues. Germline V gene data show CDR1 as LNHDA and CDR2 as SQIVND (reference sequence). Written as DNA, the CDR3 is TGTGCCAGTAGTATTTCGGCTGGCCAGGGCGTGGAGACCCAGTACTTC. This codes for CASSISAGQGVETQYF.

The chain employs TRBV2 and TRBJ1-2, with 10 bases identical to TRBD1. CDR1 and CDR2 (germline): SNHLY, FYNNEI. The V segment lost 6 bases and the J segment 12 bases; nucleotides outside the gene matches: 7. This CDR3 spans 12 amino acids. Written as DNA, the CDR3 is TGTGCCAGCAGCGGAGACAGGGGGCTGCACACCTTC. Its translation is CASSGDRGLHTF.

The rearrangement uses TRBV28 and TRBJ2-5; the D gene is possibly TRBD2 (6 bases). Trimming removed 7 bases at V and 4 bases at J, with 19 bases between. The germline V gene has CDR1 MDHEN and CDR2 SYDVKM. This CDR3 spans 15 amino acids. CDR3 sequence: CASTKIAGGGETQYF. In DNA, the CDR3 is TGTGCCAGCACCAAAATCGCTGGGGGAGGAGAGACCCAGTACTTC. The variable domain in full, completed from reference TRBV28 and TRBJ2-5, reads DVKVTQSSRYLVKRTGEKVFLECVQDMDHENMFWYRQDPGLGLRLIYFSYDVKMKEKGDIPEGYSVSREKKERFSLILESASTNQTSMYLCASTKIAGGGETQYFGPGTRLLVL.

The rearrangement joins TRBV18 to TRBJ1-2; D might be TRBD1 (5 bases). The germline V and J ends were trimmed by 3 bases and 5 bases, with 13 bases remaining between them. Germline assignment: CDR1 KGHSH and CDR2 LQKENI. The CDR3 has 14 residues. CDR3 DNA: TGTGCCAGCTCACCGGAACAAGACAGTTATGGCTACACCTTC. It codes for CASSPEQDSYGYTF.

Only one count was recorded for this clone. The J gene is TRBJ2-7, the V gene TRBV19; D remains ambiguous. Germline CDR1 LNHDA, CDR2 SQIVND (reference sequence). Trimming removed 3 bases at V and 5 bases at J, with 17 bases between. This CDR3 spans 15 amino acids. The CDR3 nucleotides read TGTGCCAGTAGTATTGTACGGTCTCTTTCCCACGAGCAGTACTTC. Residues: CASSIVRSLSHEQYF.

J is TRBJ1-5 and V is TRBV5-1, with D possibly matching TRBD1 (6 bases). The germline V and J ends were trimmed by 1 base and 6 bases, with 11 bases remaining between them. Germline CDR1 and CDR2: SGHRS and YFSETQ. The CDR3 totals 14 residues. The CDR3, as DNA: TGCGCCAGCAGCTTGCGGGGGGCCGGTCAGCCCCAGCATTTT. Its translation is CASSLRGAGQPQHF. The full variable domain, its missing parts supplied by reference TRBV5-1 and TRBJ1-5, is KAGVTQTPRYLIKTRGQQVTLSCSPISGHRSVSWYQQTPGQGLQFLFEYFSETQRNKGNFPGRFSGRQFSNSRSEMNVSTLELGDSALYLCASSLRGAGQPQHFGDGTRLSIL.

The chain combines TRBV5-5 with TRBJ1-4, with TRBD1 matching 10 bases. CDR1 and CDR2 (germline): SGHKS, YYEKEE (reference sequence). This CDR3 spans 15 amino acids. Trimming removed 0 bases from V and 5 bases from J; junction bases left unmatched: 1. CDR3 protein: CASSLEGQGNEKLFF. Written as DNA, the CDR3 is TGTGCCAGCAGCTTGGAGGGACAGGGGAATGAAAAACTGTTTTTT. Full variable domain (missing parts from reference TRBV5-5 and TRBJ1-4): DAGVTQSPTHLIKTRGQQVTLRCSPISGHKSVSWYQQVLGQGPQFIFQYYEKEERGRGNFPDRFSARQFPNYSSELNVNALLLGDSALYLCASSLEGQGNEKLFFGSGTQLSVL.

The rearrangement uses TRBV12-5 and TRBJ2-1; 10 bases are shared with TRBD2. With V trimmed by 4 bases and J by 10 bases, 4 bases remained unmatched. The CDR3 has 13 residues. Germline V gene sequence: CDR1 LGHNT, CDR2 FRNRAP. The CDR3 here is CASGSSGSREQFF. CDR3 in DNA: TGTGCTAGTGGTTCTAGCGGGAGCAGGGAGCAGTTCTTC.

This chain connects TRBV7-2 to TRBJ2-7; possibly TRBD2 for D (5 bases). Germline V gene sequence: CDR1 SGHTA, CDR2 FQGNSA. Between the trimmed V and J ends, which lost 2 bases and 7 bases, there was a span of 15 bases. The length of the CDR3 is 14 residues. Here the CDR3 reads CASSLTLASREQYF. Here the CDR3 DNA reads TGTGCCAGCAGCTTAACGCTAGCCTCGCGGGAGCAGTACTTC.

The chain combines TRBV16 with TRBJ2-5; D possibly corresponds to TRBD2 (5 bases). Germline V gene lookup returns CDR1 KGHSY and CDR2 FQNENV. With 2 bases removed from V and 3 bases from J, the gap between germline ends came to 13 bases. The CDR3 sequence is 15 residues long. This CDR3 reads CASSQISTGKETQYF. DNA of the CDR3: TGTGCCAGCAGCCAAATATCTACGGGGAAAGAGACCCAGTACTTC.

The genes are TRBV11-3 and TRBJ2-2; a weak D match, TRBD1 (6 bases). CDR3 size: 15 residues. Trimming removed 2 bases at V and 3 bases at J, with 10 bases between. CDR1 is SGHNT and CDR2 is YENEEA in the germline V gene. In DNA form, the CDR3 reads TGTGCCAGCAGCTTAAGGGGGTTGGACACCGGGGAGCTGTTTTTT. The encoded protein is CASSLRGLDTGELFF. Full variable domain (outside the CDR3, taken from reference TRBV11-3 and TRBJ2-2): EAGVVQSPRYKIIEKKQPVAFWCNPISGHNTLYWYLQNLGQGPELLIRYENEEAVDDSQLPKDRFSAERLKGVDSTLKIQPAELGDSAVYLCASSLRGLDTGELFFGEGSRLTVL.

The V and J genes are TRBV7-6 and TRBJ2-1; 12 nucleotides align to TRBD2. V shed 3 bases, J shed 7 bases, and the junction held 10 bases outside the gene matches. This CDR3 has 17 amino acids. Germline V gene sequence: CDR1 SGHVS, CDR2 FNYEAQ. The CDR3 nucleotides read TGTGCCAGCAGCTTCCCTAGCGGGAGGGTTTCTGGAAATGAGCAGTTCTTC. Amino acid sequence: CASSFPSGRVSGNEQFF.

Worth noting for this clone: The same CDR3 is also encoded by other DNA sequences in this sample. The gene calls are TRBV29-1 and TRBJ2-3; TRBD2 matches at 7 bases. The CDR3 covers 14 residues. Germline CDR1 and CDR2: SQVTM and ANQGSEA. With V trimmed by 3 bases and J by 4 bases, 7 bases remained unmatched. DNA for the CDR3: TGCAGCGTTGAGGGTGGGAGGGGCGCAGATACGCAGTATTTT. Amino acid sequence: CSVEGGRGADTQYF.

The CDR3 DNA reads as TGTGCCAGCTCACAGGGGGTCGACAATCAGCCCCAGCATTTT. Encoded protein: CASSQGVDNQPQHF. The chain carries TRBV18 and TRBJ1-5; D may be TRBD1 (6 bases). V was trimmed by 4 bases and J by 3 bases, leaving 10 bases between them. From germline, CDR1 is KGHSH and CDR2 LQKENI. CDR3 length: 14 amino acids.

In its sample, this clone was seen a few times. V gene TRBV5-6 combines with J gene TRBJ2-3; 12 bases match TRBD2. Germline-derived CDR1 and CDR2 are SGHDT and YYEEEE. This CDR3 is 16 amino acids long. V was clipped by 5 bases and J by 2 bases; unmatched bases: 6. This CDR3 reads CASSLLAGGFTDTQYF. The CDR3 DNA reads as TGTGCCAGCAGTCTACTAGCGGGAGGATTCACAGATACGCAGTATTTT.

This chain uses TRBV5-1 with TRBJ2-7; D is uncertain. CDR3 length: 13 residues. With 8 bases removed from V and 0 bases from J, the gap between germline ends came to 12 bases. CDR1 is SGHRS, CDR2 YFSETQ, per germline. This chain's CDR3 is CASSDSPSYEQYF. In nucleotides, the CDR3 is TGCGCCAGTTCCGACTCTCCCTCCTACGAGCAGTACTTC. Variable domain in full (rest from reference TRBV5-1 and TRBJ2-7): KAGVTQTPRYLIKTRGQQVTLSCSPISGHRSVSWYQQTPGQGLQFLFEYFSETQRNKGNFPGRFSGRQFSNSRSEMNVSTLELGDSALYLCASSDSPSYEQYFGPGTRLTVT.

The chain has TRBV7-2 and TRBJ1-3; possible D gene TRBD1, 6 bases. Trimming left V 5 bases short and J 2 bases short, with 10 bases between. CDR1 and CDR2 from the germline V gene are SGHTA and FQGNSA. This CDR3 has 14 amino acids. CDR3 in DNA: TGTGCCAGCAGCCCGGACAGAACTGGAAACACCATATATTTT. This codes for CASSPDRTGNTIYF.

The chain links TRBV14 to TRBJ2-1; maybe TRBD1 (6 bases). There are 12 residues in the CDR3. CDR1 is SGHDN and CDR2 is FVKESK in the germline V gene. V shed 1 base and J shed 13 bases, with 11 bases lying between them. In nucleotides, the CDR3 is TGTGCCAGCAGCCAAGGGGGGCTAGCTCAGTTCTTC. Its protein product is CASSQGGLAQFF.

The rearrangement joins TRBV21-1 to TRBJ1-4; TRBD1, the D gene given by the table, was not confirmed from the DNA. TRBV21-1 is recorded as a pseudogene. The CDR3 consists of 16 residues. CDR3 DNA sequence: TGTGCCAGCAGCAAAGCGCTGGGCAGGGATCAGGAAAAACTGTTTTTT. This encodes CASSKALGRDQEKLFF.

J is TRBJ2-3 and V is TRBV5-6; TRBD1 aligns across 10 bases. The CDR3 is made up of 15 amino acids. CDR1 SGHDT and CDR2 YYEEEE come from the germline V gene. The trim removed 4 bases at V and 5 bases at J, leaving 7 bases unmatched. In nucleotides, the CDR3 is TGTGCCAGCAGCACGAGGGACAGGGGTGTAGATACGCAGTATTTT. This translates into CASSTRDRGVDTQYF. Full variable domain (remainder filled in from reference TRBV5-6 and TRBJ2-3): DAGVTQSPTHLIKTRGQQVTLRCSPKSGHDTVSWYQQALGQGPQFIFQYYEEEERQRGNFPDRFSGHQFPNYSSELNVNALLLGDSALYLCASSTRDRGVDTQYFGPGTRLTVL.

J is TRBJ2-2 and V is TRBV18, with D unresolved. The ends were cut back, 3 bases at V and 4 bases at J, with 15 bases in the middle. Germline loops: CDR1 KGHSH, CDR2 LQKENI. CDR3 length: 16 residues. CDR3 sequence (DNA): TGTGCCAGCTCACCTCCTACTACTGTGAGCACCGGGGAGCTGTTTTTT. This encodes CASSPPTTVSTGELFF.